The T cell receptor beta chain under discussion was sequenced for a study of T cells after yellow fever vaccination. Across the study: Preparation of the low-cell-number fractions used SMART-Seq v4 Ultra Low Input.

A word on this clonotype: Its antigen remains unknown.

This CDR3 region has 14 residues. Trimming removed 0 bases from V and 2 bases from J, with 9 bases in between. Germline CDR1 reads SGHRS; CDR2 reads YFSETQ. Study-level points and caveats: Contamination by abundant bulk-population clonotypes could be present in FACS-sorted repertoires. Post-booster samples contained most primary-vaccination clones (around 95% CD4, about 87% CD8).

Making TCR cDNA involved 5'RACE template switching, which added UMIs and a universal primer site. MiXCR, applied by TCRdb to the 5' RACE reads, yields one record per CDR3 protein. In the table there are approximately 300,000 distinct CDR3 sequences, roughly 7% of which are singletons. Here the sequenced sample was PBMCs, taken about 41 days after the first yellow fever vaccination. The receptor comes from a man between 18 and 29 years old who received the YFV17D yellow fever vaccine. This chain uses TRBV5-1 with TRBJ2-7; D is perhaps TRBD1 (6 bases). CDR3 sequence: CASSLVRGTYEQYF. The DNA of the CDR3 is TGCGCCAGCAGCTTGGTAAGGGGGACCTACGAGCAGTACTTC.